The clone carrying this T cell receptor (beta chain) appeared once. Its antigen is unidentified. Other DNA sequences in this sample translate to the same CDR3. The data belong to a study of shared clonotypes between healthy human individuals. Looking at the study overall: Per-donor plates numbered three CD4 naive, three CD4 memory, two CD8 naive and one CD8 memory. Regarding the study as a whole: Donors were few, which limited the genetic and exposure-history diversity represented. It was the non-shared clonotypes that had lower generation probabilities than clonotypes shared by all four donors. The study found roughly 5% of naive CD4 clonotypes shared across several donors.

TCRdb keeps only in-frame clones here, not all; method: immunoSEQ multiplex PCR. The profile shows 2 million to 3 million clones, approximately 93% of them singletons. CDR1 is SGHVS, CDR2 FQNEAQ, per germline. Losses at the gene ends were 1 base for V and 2 bases for J; bases not matched to a gene: 2. The CDR3 spans 15 residues. This TCR was sampled from a man between 18 and 29 years old in good health. Some clones in this sample may be carry-over from other donors' samples. What was sequenced was naive CD4+ T cells from PBMCs. Subset meaning: CD45RA+ positively selected. The chain carries TRBV7-8 and TRBJ2-3, with 8 bases identical to TRBD2. In nucleotides, the CDR3 is TGTGCCAGCAGCTTAGGACTAGCGCCCACAGATACGCAGTATTTT. This gives the protein CASSLGLAPTDTQYF.